The T cell receptor (beta chain) under discussion was sequenced for a study of T cells in Graves' hyperthyroidism and ophthalmopathy. Per germline, CDR1 SGHTA and CDR2 FQGNSA. CDR3 size: 17 residues. V was cut by 0 bases and J by 5 bases, with 14 bases left in between. It was RNA transcripts that yielded the amplified TCR beta CDR3 regions. The study used the HTBI primer set for a first-round RT-PCR of the TCR CDR3. One entry per CDR3 protein results from TCRdb running MiXCR on the multiplex PCR reads. The data contain about half a million distinct CDR3 sequences, about 20% of them singletons. This receptor was identified in a woman in her 70s with Graves' ophthalmopathy. The chain is built from TRBV7-2 and TRBJ1-6, with D uncertain. The specimen was blood. CDR3 nucleotides: TGTGCCAGCAGCTTAGCGGGGTATGGGCTGGATAATTCACCCCTCCACTTT. Its protein product is CASSLAGYGLDNSPLHF.